These 30 T cell receptor beta chains were all obtained from the same sample, sequenced in a study of CXCR3-negative and CXCR3-positive naive CD8 T cells. Study-level results: Compared with CXCR3-negative naive cells, CXCR3-positive naive cells showed more hydrophobic TRB CDR3s.

For these receptors, no antigen is known. TRB cDNA libraries were made by UMI-labeled 5' RACE. Each CDR3 protein gets one entry in TCRdb, which reprocessed the 5' RACE reads and gives no DNA. The sample's table shows tens of thousands of distinct CDR3 sequences. Sequencing was carried out using naive CXCR3+ CD8+ T cells from blood. Sample subset: CD45RO-CCR7+CD27+CD95- naive CD8+ T cells expressing CXCR3 (TNR3+). The receptors originated from a human donor in good health. Some clones in this sample may be carry-over from other donors' samples.

The chain couples TRBV7-8 to TRBJ2-1. Germline V gene sequence: CDR1 SGHVS, CDR2 FQNEAQ. This CDR3 spans 12 amino acids. This chain's CDR3 is CASSLGENEQFF. Variable domain in full (rest from reference TRBV7-8 and TRBJ2-1): GAGVSQSPRYKVAKRGQDVALRCDPISGHVSLFWYQQALGQGPEFLTYFQNEAQLDKSGLPSDRFFAERPEGSVSTLKIQRTQQEDSAVYLCASSLGENEQFFGPGTRLTVL.

The rearrangement links TRBV29-1 to TRBJ1-1; the TCRdb D gene call, TRBD1, has no DNA to confirm it. The CDR3 runs 15 residues. Germline assignment: CDR1 SQVTM and CDR2 ANQGSEA. CDR3 in amino acids: CSVEGGPGQGPEAFF.

The V gene is TRBV28, the J gene TRBJ2-3. Germline CDR1 MDHEN, CDR2 SYDVKM. This CDR3 has 12 residues. CDR3 amino acids: CASSRDQHTQYF.

The CDR3: CASRYGVGTEAFF. The chain joins TRBV28 to TRBJ1-1. The length of the CDR3 is 13 residues. Germline V gives CDR1 MDHEN, CDR2 SYDVKM.

This CDR3 reads CASSPLAFGTYEQYF. The chain is built from TRBV6-5 and TRBJ2-7; the TCRdb D gene call, TRBD1, has no DNA to confirm it. Per germline, CDR1 MNHEY and CDR2 SVGAGI. This CDR3 spans 15 amino acids.

The genes are TRBV21-1 and TRBJ2-1; the TCRdb call, TRBD1, lacks DNA for checking. TRBV21-1 is flagged as a pseudogene. The CDR3 contains 13 residues. CDR3: CAPGWDRYNEQFF.

V gene TRBV27 combines with J gene TRBJ2-3; the TRBD2 assignment by TCRdb is unverifiable without DNA. CDR3 size: 16 residues. Germline CDR1 and CDR2: MNHEY and SMNVEV (reference sequence). The CDR3 reads CASSSQGLAGLPTQYF.

The V and J genes are TRBV5-4 and TRBJ2-7. CDR3 length: 12 residues. Germline V gene lookup returns CDR1 SGHNT and CDR2 YYREEE (reference sequence). The CDR3 loop reads CASSEWPYEQYF.

The chain employs TRBV4-3 and TRBJ2-7; with no DNA, the TCRdb D assignment of TRBD2 cannot be verified. The V gene's germline CDR1 is LGHNA and CDR2 YSLEER. The CDR3 consists of 16 residues. CDR3 residues: CASSQDRAGGPSEQYF.

This chain joins TRBV28 and TRBJ1-2; the D call of TRBD1 rests on TCRdb alone, since no DNA is present to check it. The germline V gene encodes CDR1 MDHEN and CDR2 SYDVKM. The CDR3 covers 15 residues. The CDR3 protein is CASSSLSGTGDGYTF.

This chain's CDR3 is CASSPRLAQTYNEQFF. The rearrangement joins TRBV3-1 to TRBJ2-1; there is no DNA to check the TCRdb D call of TRBD2. This CDR3 has 16 residues. Germline CDR1 and CDR2: LGHDT and YNNKEL (reference sequence).

This chain joins TRBV6-6 and TRBJ2-1; TCRdb selects TRBD1, and the lack of DNA leaves this call unchecked. This CDR3 region has 16 residues. Germline CDR1 and CDR2: MNHNY and SVGAGI (reference sequence). The CDR3 loop reads CASSYLGQGEYNEQFF.

This sequence joins TRBV7-2 and TRBJ2-5; TCRdb calls TRBD1, which cannot be checked without DNA. CDR3 length equals 14 residues. Germline V gene sequence: CDR1 SGHTA, CDR2 FQGNSA. The CDR3 protein is CASSSPTGWETQYF.

The rearrangement uses TRBV5-6 and TRBJ2-7; TCRdb designates TRBD1, a call that cannot be tested without DNA. Germline V gives CDR1 SGHDT, CDR2 YYEEEE. CDR3 length: 14 amino acids. This CDR3 reads CASSASGGTYEQYF.

The chain has TRBV2 and TRBJ2-5. Germline values: CDR1 SNHLY, CDR2 FYNNEI. The CDR3 is 16 amino acids. The CDR3 sequence: CASSERGSLVMETQYF.

This chain connects TRBV11-3 to TRBJ1-1. Germline loops: CDR1 SGHNT, CDR2 YENEEA. This CDR3 comprises 14 residues. The CDR3 loop is CASSLQRRNTEAFF.

This CDR3 reads CASSSIAGILQYF. This chain connects TRBV7-2 to TRBJ2-5; TCRdb designates TRBD1, a call that cannot be tested without DNA. This CDR3 comprises 13 residues. Looked up from germline, CDR1 is SGHTA and CDR2 is FQGNSA.

V usage is TRBV30 and J usage is TRBJ2-1; TCRdb's D gene call, TRBD2, goes unchecked for lack of DNA. Germline V gives CDR1 GTSNPN, CDR2 SVGIG (reference sequence). The CDR3 totals 17 residues. The CDR3 loop reads CAWTAGASGDSYNEQFF.

The rearrangement joins TRBV7-2 to TRBJ2-5; there is no DNA to check the TCRdb D call of TRBD2. CDR3 length: 18 residues. The germline CDR1 and CDR2 sequences are SGHTA and FQGNSA. The CDR3 region is CASSFPPWTSGGMETQYF.

The chain uses TRBV28 and TRBJ1-5. Germline assignment: CDR1 MDHEN and CDR2 SYDVKM. This CDR3 comprises 15 residues. This chain's CDR3 is CASSLSGIPNQPQHF. Full variable domain (rest looked up from reference TRBV28 and TRBJ1-5): DVKVTQSSRYLVKRTGEKVFLECVQDMDHENMFWYRQDPGLGLRLIYFSYDVKMKEKGDIPEGYSVSREKKERFSLILESASTNQTSMYLCASSLSGIPNQPQHFGDGTRLSIL.

This sequence joins TRBV28 and TRBJ1-2; TCRdb returns TRBD1, unconfirmable since there is no DNA. The CDR3 has 13 residues. Germline-derived CDR1 and CDR2 are MDHEN and SYDVKM. This CDR3 reads CASTPHSQNGYTF.

The rearrangement links TRBV29-1 to TRBJ2-7; TCRdb designates TRBD1, a call that cannot be tested without DNA. Germline CDR1 is SQVTM and CDR2 is ANQGSEA. The CDR3 is 11 residues long. CDR3 sequence reads: CSVRGLGEQYF.

The chain couples TRBV29-1 to TRBJ2-7; checking the TCRdb D call of TRBD1 is not possible without DNA. Germline V gene data show CDR1 as SQVTM and CDR2 as ANQGSEA. There are 14 residues in the CDR3. The CDR3: CSVEKLTGTIEQYF.

J is TRBJ2-2 and V is TRBV7-2. The CDR3 loop spans 12 amino acids. The germline V gene has CDR1 SGHTA and CDR2 FQGNSA. The CDR3 sequence: CACRANTGELFF.

This sequence joins TRBV11-3 and TRBJ1-1. Germline lookup yields CDR1 SGHNT and CDR2 YENEEA. CDR3 length: 14 residues. The chain's CDR3 is CASSLSGPNTEAFF.

The chain is built from TRBV6-5 and TRBJ1-4. The CDR3 is 13 residues long. Germline CDR1 and CDR2: MNHEY and SVGAGI. The CDR3 loop reads CASSYNSQEKLFF.

The gene calls are TRBV28 and TRBJ2-2; TCRdb lists TRBD2, though no DNA is available to test this call. The CDR3 contains 15 residues. Germline CDR1 and CDR2: MDHEN and SYDVKM. CDR3 in amino acids: CASARTSGSGGELFF.

The chain couples TRBV6-6 to TRBJ1-2; the D call of TRBD1 rests on TCRdb alone, since no DNA is present to check it. Looked up from germline, CDR1 is MNHNY and CDR2 is SVGAGI (reference sequence). This CDR3 region has 17 residues. Here the CDR3 reads CASSPDHDLLGVYGYTF.

The gene calls are TRBV6-6 and TRBJ1-1; lacking DNA, the TRBD1 call made by TCRdb goes unchecked. This CDR3 has 15 amino acids. The germline gives CDR1 MNHNY, CDR2 SVGAGI (reference sequence). CDR3 region: CASSYSRQGGTEAFF.

The chain links TRBV7-9 to TRBJ2-3; lacking DNA, the TRBD1 call made by TCRdb goes unchecked. The CDR3 contains 16 residues. Germline lookup yields CDR1 SEHNR and CDR2 FQNEAQ (reference sequence). The chain's CDR3 is CASSKGLAGTTDTQYF.